The clone carrying this TCR beta chain has more than one count but fewer than ten. The antigen remains unidentified. This sample was included in a study of blood T cells in healthy people across ages. The study's findings and limits: Possibly confounding the expanded clonotype changes was the fact that donor CMV status was unknown. A greater number of naive CD4+ cells and higher diversity distinguished long-lived donors from aged donors.

The second PCR ran about 6 to 12 cycles with a sample-barcoded 5' primer and J-beta primers. TCRdb recomputed calls from the 5' RACE reads with MiXCR, one row per CDR3 protein. This sample has 920,000 or so distinct CDR3 sequences, with 45% found just once. The length of the CDR3 is 16 residues. V lost 4 bases to trimming and J lost 1 base; unmatched junction nucleotides: 8. Germline CDR1 is MNHNS and CDR2 is SASEGT. Sequencing was carried out using blood. The chain is built from TRBV6-1 and TRBJ2-7, with TRBD1 identical over 9 bases. The TCR was taken from a woman in her fifties or sixties in good health. CDR3 DNA: TGTGCCAGCAGTGTAACCGGGACAGGGTTTTCCTACGAGCAGTACTTC. This codes for CASSVTGTGFSYEQYF.